This is a list of T cell receptor beta chains from one sample in a study of T cell responses to AZD1222 COVID-19 vaccine. Produced via immunoSEQ multiplex PCR; TCRdb's table is partial and in-frame only. The sample lists approximately 100,000 clones; about 92% were seen once. The sequenced sample was peripheral blood, obtained on day 0 of AZD1222 vaccination. The receptors stem from an adult in good health. Both conserved end residues are part of each CDR3. D genes are given only for firm matches. Clone sizes are given selectively: once, few, many, or a class where the clone is expanded.

TRBJ2-2,once,.,TRBV24-1,CATSDSIFTGELFF,TGTGCCACCAGTGATTCCATTTTCACCGGGGAGCTGTTTTTT
TRBJ2-5,.,.,TRBV6-6,CASSREEGETQYF,TGTGCCAGCAGCCGAGAAGAAGGGGAGACCCAGTACTTC
TRBJ1-1,.,.,TRBV6-5,CASSHSTEAFF,TGTGCCAGCAGTCACTCCACTGAAGCTTTCTTT
TRBJ1-4,few,.,TRBV27,CASQSTGSEKLFF,TGTGCCAGCCAATCTACAGGGAGTGAAAAACTGTTTTTT
TRBJ2-1,.,TRBD2,TRBV6-5,CASKAGGRGEQFF,TGTGCCAGCAAAGCGGGGGGGCGCGGTGAGCAGTTCTTC
TRBJ1-3,few,.,TRBV4-1,CASSQDRVSPGNTIYF,TGCGCCAGCAGCCAAGATCGGGTAAGCCCTGGAAACACCATATATTTT
TRBJ2-1,few,TRBD2,TRBV10-3,CAISDSSGGDEQFF,TGTGCCATCAGTGATTCTAGCGGAGGGGATGAGCAGTTCTTC
TRBJ1-5,few,.,TRBV2,CASSATDNQPQHF,TGTGCCAGCAGTGCTACAGACAATCAGCCCCAGCATTTT
TRBJ2-1,.,.,TRBV2,CASNLGSYNEQFF,TGTGCCAGCAATCTGGGCTCCTACAATGAGCAGTTCTTC
TRBJ1-6,.,.,TRBV30,CAWSVDFTSPLHF,TGTGCCTGGAGTGTAGACTTTACCTCACCCCTCCACTTT
TRBJ2-7,few,.,TRBV19,CASSIALDGEQYF,TGTGCCAGTAGTATAGCTTTAGACGGAGAGCAGTACTTC
TRBJ1-6,.,.,TRBV27,CASSDMGGTPLHF,TGTGCCAGCAGCGATATGGGGGGGACACCCCTCCACTTT
TRBJ2-3,.,.,TRBV5-1,CASSGGLGTDTQYF,TGCGCCAGCAGCGGGGGACTTGGCACAGATACGCAGTATTTT
TRBJ1-1,.,.,TRBV2,CASKAGENTEAFF,TGTGCCAGCAAGGCAGGGGAGAACACTGAAGCTTTCTTT
TRBJ2-2,.,.,TRBV5-1,CASSIDRLRTGELFF,TGCGCCAGCAGCATCGACAGGCTCCGGACCGGGGAGCTGTTTTTT
TRBJ1-1,medium-sized,TRBD1,TRBV2,CASKTQGADTEAFF,TGTGCCAGCAAAACACAGGGGGCAGACACTGAAGCTTTCTTT
TRBJ2-7,.,.,TRBV11-3,CASSKQGEGEQYF,TGTGCCAGCAGCAAACAGGGGGAGGGAGAGCAGTACTTC
TRBJ1-6,.,.,TRBV7-3,CASSLDRPSSPLHF,TGTGCCAGCAGCTTAGACAGGCCCTCTTCACCCCTCCACTTT
TRBJ2-3,.,.,TRBV6-5,CASSYSAESSTDTQYF,TGTGCCAGCAGTTACTCGGCGGAGTCTAGCACAGATACGCAGTATTTT
TRBJ1-1,.,.,TRBV19,CASSIVAGRANTEAFF,TGTGCCAGTAGTATAGTAGCTGGCAGGGCCAACACTGAAGCTTTCTTT
TRBJ2-3,.,.,TRBV11-2,CASSPRGVSRTDTQYF,TGTGCCAGCAGCCCAAGGGGGGTTTCGCGGACAGATACGCAGTATTTT
TRBJ2-5,.,.,TRBV5-6,CASNPEHSETQYF,TGTGCCAGCAACCCCGAGCATTCTGAGACCCAGTACTTC
TRBJ2-7,few,.,TRBV5-4,CASSLEAAYEQYF,TGTGCCAGCAGCTTGGAGGCCGCCTACGAGCAGTACTTC
TRBJ1-1,.,.,TRBV4-1,CASSQERKAFF,TGCGCCAGCAGCCAAGAACGGAAAGCTTTCTTT
TRBJ2-1,.,.,TRBV11-3,CASSPGPYNEQFF,TGTGCCAGCAGCCCCGGGCCGTACAATGAGCAGTTCTTC
TRBJ1-5,.,.,TRBV4-2,CASSQETAGGGNQPQHF,TGTGCCAGCAGCCAAGAGACGGCCGGTGGGGGCAATCAGCCCCAGCATTTT
TRBJ1-2,.,TRBD1,TRBV29-1,CSVEDPPLTGVNTF,TGCAGCGTTGAAGACCCCCCGCTGACAGGGGTGAACACCTTC
TRBJ2-1,.,TRBD2,TRBV29-1,CSVEGLAGHFTYNEQFF,TGCAGCGTAGAGGGACTAGCGGGCCACTTTACCTACAATGAGCAGTTCTTC
TRBJ2-7,.,TRBD1,TRBV28,CASSFRQGGRYEQYF,TGTGCCAGCAGTTTTAGACAGGGGGGACGATACGAGCAGTACTTC
TRBJ2-3,.,.,TRBV4-3,CASSQSWDSTDTQYF,TGCGCCAGCAGCCAGAGCTGGGATTCCACAGATACGCAGTATTTT
TRBJ2-5,.,.,TRBV2,CASSEVLAMETQYF,TGTGCCAGCAGTGAAGTTCTAGCGATGGAGACCCAGTACTTC
TRBJ2-1,few,TRBD2,TRBV7-9,CASSPRREGQGEQFF,TGTGCCAGCAGCCCCCGGCGGGAGGGTCAGGGTGAGCAGTTCTTC
TRBJ2-7,.,TRBD2,TRBV18,CASSPPWTSGSYEQYF,TGTGCCAGCTCACCACCCTGGACTAGCGGATCCTACGAGCAGTACTTC
TRBJ2-5,.,TRBD1,TRBV10-3,CAIRADRGGETQYF,TGTGCCATCAGGGCTGACAGGGGCGGGGAGACCCAGTACTTC
TRBJ2-5,.,.,TRBV10-3,CAISEQAQETQYF,TGTGCCATCAGTGAACAAGCTCAAGAGACCCAGTACTTC